The 8 T cell receptor beta chains given below trace back to one sample, sequenced in a study of blood T cell repertoires in COVID-19. Method: immunoSEQ multiplex PCR; TCRdb's copy keeps in-frame clones and lacks some. The table lists 90,000 to 150,000 clones, approximately 90% of them singletons. The material sequenced was peripheral blood. All receptors come from a man aged 70 or older with active or convalescent COVID-19.

The chain joins TRBV19 to TRBJ2-2; 11 bases fit TRBD2. The trim removed 4 bases at V and 3 bases at J, leaving 4 bases unmatched. The germline V gene encodes CDR1 LNHDA and CDR2 SQIVND (reference sequence). The CDR3 extends over 16 amino acids. Here the CDR3 reads CASSTIAGGHTGELFF. The CDR3 nucleotides are TGTGCCAGTAGTACAATAGCGGGAGGGCACACCGGGGAGCTGTTTTTT.

V and J are TRBV12-3 or TRBV12-4 and TRBJ2-7, with a weak D call TRBD1 (5 bases). V was pared by 5 bases and J by 2 bases, with 10 bases between. The CDR3 sequence is 13 residues long. CDR3 sequence (DNA): TGTGCCAGCAGTCTAGACAGAACCTACGAGCAGTACTTC. Amino acids: CASSLDRTYEQYF.

This chain uses TRBV28 with TRBJ2-2, with a weak D call TRBD2 (5 bases). V shed 11 bases and J shed 2 bases, with 18 bases lying between them. The length of the CDR3 is 15 residues. Germline lookup yields CDR1 MDHEN and CDR2 SYDVKM. CDR3 sequence reads: CASSHGSLNTGELFF. The CDR3 region has the DNA TGTGCCTCGAGCCATGGGAGTCTAAACACCGGGGAGCTGTTTTTT.

The gene calls are TRBV2 and TRBJ1-1, with 7 bases identical to TRBD1. The length of the CDR3 is 16 residues. Germline CDR1 is SNHLY and CDR2 is FYNNEI. Germline trimming cut 5 bases from V and 5 bases from J; bases unmatched to any gene: 14. The CDR3 loop reads CASSPGQEKFGTEAFF. The CDR3 nucleotides read TGTGCCAGCAGTCCCGGACAGGAGAAATTTGGGACTGAAGCTTTCTTT.

The rearrangement joins TRBV27 to TRBJ2-7; a weak D match, TRBD2 (7 bases). There are 14 residues in the CDR3. V was trimmed by 4 bases and J by 2 bases, leaving 12 bases between them. The germline CDR1 and CDR2 sequences are MNHEY and SMNVEV (reference sequence). The chain's CDR3 is CASSSGRGAYEQYF. DNA of the CDR3: TGTGCCAGCAGTTCTGGGAGGGGGGCCTACGAGCAGTACTTC.

J is TRBJ2-1 and V is TRBV28; TRBD2 is a possible D gene (7 bases). The V gene lost 5 bases and the J gene lost 3 bases, with 14 bases spanning the gap. This CDR3 comprises 15 residues. CDR1 and CDR2 (germline): MDHEN, SYDVKM. The CDR3 bases are TGTGCCAGCAGTCCCCGGGGAGGGGGCTACAATGAGCAGTTCTTC. The encoded protein is CASSPRGGGYNEQFF.

The gene calls are TRBV5-1 and TRBJ2-7; perhaps TRBD2 as D (6 bases). V lost 3 bases, J lost 3 bases, and 28 bases lay in between. The CDR3 totals 19 residues. Germline loops: CDR1 SGHRS, CDR2 YFSETQ. Here the CDR3 DNA reads TGCGCCAGCAGCTCCGGTCTTAGCGGAGAAGGGAAATTAGGCTACGAGCAGTACTTC. Its translation is CASSSGLSGEGKLGYEQYF. The full variable domain, with the rest looked up from reference TRBV5-1 and TRBJ2-7, is KAGVTQTPRYLIKTRGQQVTLSCSPISGHRSVSWYQQTPGQGLQFLFEYFSETQRNKGNFPGRFSGRQFSNSRSEMNVSTLELGDSALYLCASSSGLSGEGKLGYEQYFGPGTRLTVT.

The J gene is TRBJ1-1, the V gene TRBV6-5, with 8 bases fitting TRBD1. The J segment lost 1 base and the V segment lost 7 bases, leaving 5 bases of the junction unmatched. The CDR3 length is 14 residues. Germline V gene lookup returns CDR1 MNHEY and CDR2 SVGAGI. The CDR3: CASIRTGWNTEAFF. The DNA of the CDR3 is TGTGCCAGCATTCGGACAGGGTGGAACACTGAAGCTTTCTTT.